The table lists the clone carrying this T cell receptor beta chain with many counts. Its specificity is not known. An absence of ophthalmopathy progression within 18 months meant stable Graves' hyperthyroidism. On the basis of clinical symptoms, serum thyroxine and TRAb, thyroid ultrasound and orbital computed tomography, diagnoses were made. Out of over 7.5 ml of fresh peripheral blood came the PBMCs. TCR beta CDR3 sequences were amplified from RNA transcripts. The HTBI primer set was used in a first-round RT-PCR of the TCR CDR3. One entry per CDR3 protein, called by TCRdb with MiXCR from the multiplex PCR reads. The table shows roughly 750,000 distinct CDR3 sequences, with roughly 17% occurring only once. These data come from a study of T cells in Graves' hyperthyroidism and ophthalmopathy. Findings of the study overall: The model's output predicted ophthalmopathy at a median of roughly 6.9 months prior to onset.

The V gene's germline CDR1 is SNHLY and CDR2 FYNNEI. The V end lost 3 bases, the J end lost 10 bases, and 9 bases lay between the germline ends. The CDR3 length is 11 residues. Sequenced input: blood. The chain carries TRBV2 and TRBJ1-1; D unclear. The sequence was obtained from a man aged 18 to 30 with Graves' hyperthyroidism. In DNA, the CDR3 is TGTGCCAGCAGTGACGGTCCCAGAGCTTTCTTT. Amino acid sequence: CASSDGPRAFF.